The 3 T cell receptor beta chains below all came from one sample that was sequenced in a study of regulatory T cells in long-lasting Graves disease. The time point was: newly diagnosed GD, antithyroid drugs for less than 3 months. PBMC RNA served as the TCR library source. For TCR beta, libraries came from iRepertoire HTBI primers and Arm-PCR of CDR3 regions. TCRdb itself ran the multiplex PCR reads through MiXCR, one entry per CDR3 protein. The table records 420,000 or so distinct CDR3 sequences, around 17% of them present only once. This same sample was also taken into another study, of T cells in Graves' hyperthyroidism and ophthalmopathy.

The sequences come from peripheral blood mononuclear cells (PBMCs), collected at new diagnosis, from a patient treated with antithyroid drugs. These receptors originate from a woman in her late teens or twenties with Graves disease.

The V gene is TRBV12-3 or TRBV12-4, the J gene TRBJ1-1; TRBD1 might be the D (5 bases). Trimming shortened V by 6 bases and J by 2 bases, and 16 bases separated the two germline ends. This CDR3 contains 15 residues. The CDR3 DNA reads as TGTGCCAGCAGCCGAGGACTGGGGGAAAACACTGAAGCTTTCTTT. As protein: CASSRGLGENTEAFF.

This clonotype was counted many times. V and J are TRBV20-1 and TRBJ2-1, with unresolved D. The length of the CDR3 is 14 residues. In germline, CDR1 is DFQATT, CDR2 SNEGSKA (reference sequence). Deletions cut 1 base from V and 0 bases from J, with 7 bases between. Written as DNA, the CDR3 is TGCAGTGCTAGAGGCAGGATCTCCTACAATGAGCAGTTCTTC. As protein: CSARGRISYNEQFF.

This clonotype was recorded many times. This chain joins TRBV7-2 and TRBJ2-1, with a tentative D call TRBD1 (6 bases). V was shortened by 2 bases and J by 15 bases, with 14 bases between the two germline ends. Germline CDR1 SGHTA, CDR2 FQGNSA. The CDR3 sequence is 12 residues long. The CDR3 DNA sequence: TGTGCCAGCAGCTTAACAGGGATGGTGGGGTTCTTC. Translating it yields CASSLTGMVGFF.